This TCR beta chain was retrieved from a study of CD8+ T cells in alopecia areata. V was cut by 6 bases and J by 4 bases, with 18 bases left in between. Germline values: CDR1 SQVTM, CDR2 ANQGSEA. The CDR3 totals 14 residues. RNA was extracted and reverse transcribed into cDNA as the sequencing template. Generated by immunoSEQ multiplex PCR, the TCRdb table keeps only in-frame clones and is missing some. Among 200,000 or so clones listed, about three fifths were seen once. As for treatment: oral pan-JAK inhibitor, 5-10 mg twice daily. The chain uses TRBV29-1 and TRBJ1-2, with D hard to call. The sample was CD4+ T cells sorted from blood, taken at week 24, from a patient treated with tofacitinib. The receptor comes from a human donor with alopecia areata. CDR3 amino acids: CSVYDTLLVYGYTF. CDR3 in DNA: TGCAGCGTGTACGACACCCTGCTAGTCTATGGCTACACCTTC.